The 32 T cell receptor beta chains below come from one sample, sequenced in a study of immune characterization of retroperitoneal liposarcoma. Each CDR3 protein gets one entry after TCRdb re-called the PCR reads with MiXCR. The sample records 11,000 or so distinct CDR3 sequences, around 24% being singletons. Sequenced: tumor tissue. The source of these receptors is a female donor with retroperitoneal liposarcoma.

In regard to this clonotype: This likely comes from a read error, as the CDR3 has no conserved phenylalanine or tryptophan at its end. It is unclear where the CDR3 begins or ends on the DNA, so no DNA is shown, and the CDR3 is as TCRdb lists it. This rearrangement joins TRBV6-1 to TRBJ2-1; TRBD2 was called by the table and not checked on the DNA. In germline, CDR1 is MNHNS, CDR2 SASEGT. The CDR3 is 13 amino acids in total, end residues counted. The CDR3: CASGSGPHNEQLP.

In this sample, this clonotype turned up many times. This rearrangement joins TRBV7-2 to TRBJ2-7; D is unclear. The germline V gene encodes CDR1 SGHTA and CDR2 FQGNSA. The CDR3 loop spans 14 amino acids. Trimming cost V 5 bases and J 2 bases, with 13 bases left between them. The CDR3 coding sequence is TGTGCCAGCAGCCCTTGGAGAGGAACCTACGAGCAGTACTTC. This gives the protein CASSPWRGTYEQYF. Looking up the rest from reference TRBV7-2 and TRBJ2-7 gives the full variable domain: GAGVSQSPSNKVTEKGKDVELRCDPISGHTALYWYRQSLGQGLEFLIYFQGNSAPDKSGLPSDRFSAERTGGSVSTLTIQRTQQEDSAVYLCASSPWRGTYEQYFGPGTRLTVT.

This clonotype was seen repeatedly, ten times or more. This chain connects TRBV6-1 to TRBJ1-5, with D unclear. Per germline, CDR1 MNHNS and CDR2 SASEGT. The CDR3 totals 14 residues. V lost 9 bases to trimming and J lost 0 bases, with 12 bases between them. The CDR3 sequence is CASSTEYSNQPQHF. For the CDR3, the DNA is TGTGCCAGTTCTACAGAGTATAGCAATCAGCCCCAGCATTTT.

This clonotype is termed medium-sized. V gene TRBV27 combines with J gene TRBJ2-7; D call uncertain. The CDR3 consists of 12 residues. Germline V gene lookup returns CDR1 MNHEY and CDR2 SMNVEV (reference sequence). V lost 3 bases to trimming and J lost 3 bases, with 6 bases between them. The CDR3 DNA reads as TGTGCCAGCAGTTTCGCCGGCTACGAGCAGTACTTC. This encodes CASSFAGYEQYF.

This clonotype was counted many times. This chain links TRBV6-1 with TRBJ1-3, with a tentative D call TRBD1 (5 bases). CDR3 length: 13 amino acids. V lost 10 bases, J lost 1 base, and 11 bases lay in between. The germline V gene has CDR1 MNHNS and CDR2 SASEGT. CDR3 sequence: CAIRQLSGNTIYF. CDR3 nucleotides: TGTGCCATCAGACAGCTTTCTGGAAACACCATATATTTT.

In its sample, this clonotype was seen many times. This chain links TRBV7-3 with TRBJ2-2, with 8 bases that match TRBD1. CDR1 is SGHTA, CDR2 FQGTGA, per germline. The J segment lost 6 bases and the V segment lost 4 bases, leaving 13 bases of the junction unmatched. The CDR3 loop spans 17 amino acids. This chain's CDR3 is CASSSGQGAGRAGELFF. CDR3 DNA: TGTGCCAGCAGCTCTGGACAGGGAGCGGGTCGGGCCGGGGAGCTGTTTTTT.

This clonotype has a handful of counts. The rearrangement uses TRBV7-3 and TRBJ2-1, with 9 bases lining up with TRBD1. The CDR3 loop spans 15 amino acids. Germline V lookup: CDR1 SGHTA, CDR2 FQGTGA. J lost 7 bases, V lost 5 bases, and 9 bases had no gene match. The CDR3 is CASSPGTGLVNEQFF. The CDR3 nucleotides are TGTGCCAGCAGCCCCGGGACAGGGTTGGTAAATGAGCAGTTCTTC.

This clonotype has ten or more counts. This chain uses TRBV6-7 with TRBJ2-1, with TRBD1 matching 11 bases. TRBV6-7 is classed as an ORF, of uncertain function. The CDR3 consists of 15 residues. Trimming took 7 bases from V and 6 from J; bases not matched to a gene: 8. The CDR3 is CASMTRDRGGNEQFF. The CDR3 DNA sequence: TGTGCCAGCATGACTCGGGACAGGGGGGGCAATGAGCAGTTCTTC.

The chain is built from TRBV18 and TRBJ1-2; D unresolved. V was trimmed by 6 bases and J by 0 bases, leaving 17 bases between them. This CDR3 is 16 amino acids long. Germline V gene data show CDR1 as KGHSH and CDR2 as LQKENI. The CDR3 protein is CASSPPTGSTNYGYTF. CDR3 in DNA: TGTGCCAGCTCCCCTCCTACGGGCAGCACTAACTATGGCTACACCTTC. The full variable domain, rest sourced from reference TRBV18 and TRBJ1-2, is NAGVMQNPRHLVRRRGQEARLRCSPMKGHSHVYWYRQLPEEGLKFMVYLQKENIIDESGMPKERFSAEFPKEGPSILRIQQVVRGDSAAYFCASSPPTGSTNYGYTFGSGTRLTVV.

By sample share, this clonotype is medium-sized (0.01 to 0.1%). The chain is built from TRBV12-3 or TRBV12-4 and TRBJ2-5, with a weak D call TRBD1 (5 bases). V was pared by 5 bases and J by 11 bases, with 24 bases between. The CDR3 runs 15 residues. CDR3 region: CASSLGVSHDNEQYF. The CDR3 DNA is TGTGCCAGCAGTCTAGGGGTCAGCCACGACAATGAGCAGTACTTC.

This clonotype was detected only a few times. V gene TRBV11-2 combines with J gene TRBJ2-1; D uncertain. The germline V gene encodes CDR1 SGHAT and CDR2 FQNNGV. Trimming shortened V by 5 bases and J by 4 bases, and 15 bases separated the two germline ends. The CDR3 length is 15 residues. CDR3 coding DNA: TGTGCCAGCAGCCCTCCCGGCGCCTTATACAATGAGCAGTTCTTC. Its translation: CASSPPGALYNEQFF.

This clonotype was picked up a small number of times. V and J are TRBV27 and TRBJ2-1, with 13 bases lining up with TRBD2. The DNA end is a closer match to TRBJ2-7, so the J assignment may be wrong. Germline lookup yields CDR1 MNHEY and CDR2 SMNVEV (reference sequence). The CDR3 loop spans 14 amino acids. The CDR3 coding sequence is TGTGCCAGCAGGAGACTAGCGGGGGGCGATGAGCAGTACTTC. Protein: CASRRLAGGDEQYF.

This clonotype is labeled as medium-sized. This chain connects TRBV7-2 to TRBJ2-5; D is ambiguous. The V end lost 1 base, the J end lost 11 bases, and 14 bases lay between the germline ends. Germline-derived CDR1 and CDR2 are SGHTA and FQGNSA. CDR3 length: 13 amino acids. The CDR3 region has the DNA TGTGCCAGCAGCTTAGGCATGTACAATGAGCAGTACTTC. It translates to CASSLGMYNEQYF.

About this clonotype itself: A much larger clone lies a single base off, so this may be a read error. This chain links TRBV12-3 or TRBV12-4 with TRBJ1-1, with D unclear. The CDR3 covers 14 residues. The CDR3 region is CANSLGGLNTEAFF. The CDR3 DNA reads TGTGCCAACAGTTTGGGAGGGTTGAACACTGAAGCTTTCTTT.

This clonotype was observed many times. This CDR3 is CASSEGQVPGNTIYF. DNA for the CDR3: TGTGCCAGCAGTGAGGGGCAGGTCCCTGGAAACACCATATATTTT. The gene calls are TRBV6-1 and TRBJ1-3, with D possibly TRBD1 on 5 matching bases. In germline, CDR1 is MNHNS, CDR2 SASEGT. Trimming took 3 bases from V and 2 from J, leaving 11 bases between them. There are 15 residues in the CDR3.

This clonotype showed up just a few times. The chain carries TRBV7-8 and TRBJ2-1; a weak D match, TRBD2 (6 bases). The germline V gene has CDR1 SGHVS and CDR2 FQNEAQ. V was cut by 3 bases and J by 13 bases, with 22 bases left in between. The CDR3 consists of 15 residues. The CDR3 spells CASSLIGGSRETQFF. Here the CDR3 DNA reads TGTGCCAGCAGCTTGATTGGGGGGAGCCGGGAGACCCAGTTCTTC.

This chain connects TRBV7-6 to TRBJ1-6; tentatively, D is TRBD1 (6 bases). The CDR3 length is 14 residues. The V gene lost 6 bases and the J gene lost 8 bases, with 14 bases spanning the gap. Germline loops: CDR1 SGHVS, CDR2 FNYEAQ. The DNA of the CDR3 is TGTGCCAGCAGACCACAGGGAGGGGATTCACCCCTCCACTTT. The encoded protein is CASRPQGGDSPLHF. Variable domain in full (rest from reference TRBV7-6 and TRBJ1-6): GAGVSQSPRYKVTKRGQDVALRCDPISGHVSLYWYRQALGQGPEFLTYFNYEAQQDKSGLPNDRFSAERPEGSISTLTIQRTEQRDSAMYRCASRPQGGDSPLHFGNGTRLTVT.

The chain is built from TRBV12-3 or TRBV12-4 and TRBJ2-3, with 9 bases identical to TRBD2. The end of the DNA fits TRBJ2-7 better, so the J call may be wrong. This CDR3 has 14 residues. The DNA of the CDR3 is TGTGCCAGCAGGGCTAGCGGGGTCCGCTACGAGCAGTACTTC. This codes for CASRASGVRYEQYF.

This rearrangement joins TRBV10-1 to TRBJ2-2, with TRBD1 identical over 7 bases. From germline, CDR1 is WNHNN and CDR2 SYGVQD (reference sequence). V was pared by 7 bases and J by 1 base, with 15 bases of the junction left unmatched. CDR3 length: 18 amino acids. CDR3: CASNHESPGQENTGELFF. The CDR3 nucleotides are TGCGCCAGCAATCATGAGAGCCCTGGACAGGAGAACACCGGGGAGCTGTTTTTT.

The V gene is TRBV5-4, the J gene TRBJ2-3, with D maybe TRBD2 (5 bases). The CDR3 runs 14 residues. CDR1 and CDR2 from the germline V gene are SGHNT and YYREEE (reference sequence). V shed 3 bases and J shed 4 bases, with 12 bases lying between them. The CDR3 DNA is TGTGCCAGCAGCTCGGAGCGGATCCCAGATACGCAGTATTTT. It yields the protein CASSSERIPDTQYF.

Ten or more counts support this clonotype. The genes are TRBV6-1 and TRBJ1-1; D unresolved. CDR1 and CDR2 (germline): MNHNS, SASEGT. The V end lost 5 bases, the J end lost 0 bases, and 13 bases lay between the germline ends. This CDR3 region has 15 residues. The CDR3 is CASSSVGKLNTEAFF. CDR3 nucleotides: TGTGCCAGCAGTTCCGTAGGGAAACTGAACACTGAAGCTTTCTTT.

The chain has TRBV6-1 and TRBJ1-1; D gene ambiguous. The CDR3 covers 13 residues. Trimming took 5 bases from V and 10 from J, leaving 17 bases between them. The germline gives CDR1 MNHNS, CDR2 SASEGT. Written as DNA, the CDR3 is TGTGCCAGCAGTTATGACGGGGTTTCGCGAGCTTTCTTT. Residues: CASSYDGVSRAFF.

This sequence joins TRBV27 and TRBJ2-3; 8 positions agree with TRBD2. J gave up 5 bases and V 3 bases, and 10 bases lay outside the gene matches. The CDR3 consists of 16 residues. Germline V CDR1 and CDR2: MNHEY, SMNVEV (reference sequence). The CDR3 DNA reads TGTGCCAGCAGTTTCTTAACAACGGGAGGGGTAGATACGCAGTATTTT. Translated, it gives CASSFLTTGGVDTQYF.

This clonotype was observed a single time. The chain carries TRBV6-1 and TRBJ2-1; the D is unclear. This CDR3 contains 15 residues. V was pared by 5 bases and J by 0 bases, with 11 bases between. The V gene's germline CDR1 is MNHNS and CDR2 SASEGT. The CDR3, as DNA: TGTGCCAGCAGTCCGTCTACTCGCTCCTACAATGAGCAGTTCTTC. It translates to CASSPSTRSYNEQFF.

This clonotype is termed medium-sized. The rearrangement joins TRBV7-8 to TRBJ1-1, with a weak D call TRBD1 (6 bases). This CDR3 spans 12 amino acids. V lost 5 bases to trimming and J lost 7 bases, with 11 bases between them. Germline CDR1 is SGHVS and CDR2 is FQNEAQ. The CDR3 reads CASSRDTDEAFF. CDR3 coding DNA: TGTGCCAGCAGCCGGGACACAGATGAAGCTTTCTTT.

The gene calls are TRBV6-1 and TRBJ2-3, with D possibly matching TRBD2 (5 bases). The DNA end favors TRBJ2-5, so the J call may be wrong. Germline-derived CDR1 and CDR2 are MNHNS and SASEGT. The CDR3 consists of 13 residues. The CDR3 coding sequence is TGTGCCAGCAGTGAAGGCCCCAGGCGGGTCCAGTACTTC. This encodes CASSEGPRRVQYF.

This clonotype is medium-sized within its sample. One end of the junction varies from germline; a read error may be responsible. The chain links TRBV7-2 to TRBJ2-1; D is uncertain. The end of the DNA is better explained by TRBJ2-7, so the J call may be wrong. The V gene's germline CDR1 is SGHTA and CDR2 FQGNSA. The CDR3 spans 14 residues. The CDR3 loop is CASSLAKESYEQYF. As DNA, the CDR3 is TGTGCCAGCAGCTTGGCGAAGGAGTCCTATGAGCAGTACTTC.

This clonotype was seen a single time. This rearrangement joins TRBV5-4 to TRBJ1-4; no reliable D call. The CDR3 consists of 14 residues. Per the germline V gene, CDR1 is SGHNT and CDR2 is YYREEE (reference sequence). Trimming removed 0 bases from V and 0 bases from J, with 3 bases in between. The CDR3 DNA follows: TGTGCCAGCAGCTTGGATCCAACTAATGAAAAACTGTTTTTT. This codes for CASSLDPTNEKLFF.

There are a few counts of this clonotype. The chain combines TRBV6-1 with TRBJ2-1; D is unresolved. The CDR3 consists of 12 residues. Germline lookup yields CDR1 MNHNS and CDR2 SASEGT. The V and J ends lost 8 bases and 10 bases respectively, with 15 bases between them. DNA for the CDR3: TGTGCCAGCCGCCATGGTTCCTACGAGCAGTTCTTC. The encoded protein is CASRHGSYEQFF.

On this clonotype itself: The missing conserved phenylalanine or tryptophan at the end of this CDR3 makes a read error likely. The limits of the CDR3 on the DNA are not certain, so only TCRdb's listed CDR3 is given. The CDR3: CASSLLLA. The chain is built from TRBV11-3 and TRBJ2-1; TRBD2 was called by the table and not checked on the DNA. The CDR3 adds up to 8 amino acids, both ends counted. Per the germline V gene, CDR1 is SGHNT and CDR2 is YENEEA.

V usage is TRBV4-3 and J usage is TRBJ2-2; the D gene is possibly TRBD2 (6 bases). The V end lost 3 bases, the J end lost 0 bases, and 11 bases lay between the germline ends. Per the germline V gene, CDR1 is LGHNA and CDR2 is YSLEER. There are 16 residues in the CDR3. In DNA form, the CDR3 reads TGCGCCAGCAGCCAGTCCGTAGCGGCGAACACCGGGGAGCTGTTTTTT. This gives the protein CASSQSVAANTGELFF.

Within the sample, this clonotype is large. The chain employs TRBV7-2 and TRBJ2-5, with D unclear. Germline V gene data show CDR1 as SGHTA and CDR2 as FQGNSA. The V end lost 1 base, the J end lost 11 bases, and 14 bases lay between the germline ends. The CDR3 totals 13 residues. CDR3 nucleotides: TGTGCCAGCAGCTTAGATGGATCCTTGGAGCAGTACTTC. Translated, it gives CASSLDGSLEQYF.